The present entry profiles one T cell receptor beta chain with its context. The sample is drawn from a study of blood T cells in healthy people across ages. Germline V gives CDR1 SGDLS, CDR2 YYNGEE. After removal of 0 bases from V and 4 bases from J, the junction contained 7 bases not matched to a gene. This CDR3 is built from 18 residues. The use of a sample-barcoded 5' primer and a J-beta primer mix characterized a second PCR of roughly 6 to 11 cycles. A 12-random-nucleotide template-switch adaptor tagged each cDNA molecule. TCRdb fed the 5' RACE reads into MiXCR, producing one record per CDR3 protein. This sample has over a million distinct CDR3 sequences, with 35% to 50% found just once.

The rearrangement joins TRBV9 to TRBJ2-3; TRBD2 aligns across 14 bases. This receptor was identified in a woman in her fifties or sixties in good health. The sequencing input was blood. As DNA, the CDR3 is TGTGCCAGCAGCGTAGGACTAGCGGGAGGGTCACTGCCAGATACGCAGTATTTT. Translating it yields CASSVGLAGGSLPDTQYF.